The T cell receptor beta chain described here comes from a study of T cell responses to AZD1222 COVID-19 vaccine. Study-level findings and limits: All repertoire sampling was performed exclusively after the peak T cell response.

About this clone itself: Its target is unknown.

Here immunoSEQ multiplex PCR was the method, and the copy in TCRdb shows in-frame clones only, minus some. In the table there are some 80,000 clones, 90% of which are singletons. Germline CDR1 and CDR2: SGDLS and YYNGEE. Trimming removed 0 bases at V and 9 bases at J, with 19 bases between. The CDR3 consists of 16 residues. The sample in question was peripheral blood, obtained 28 days after the second AZD1222 dose. This sequence joins TRBV9 and TRBJ2-1; maybe TRBD1 (5 bases). The source of this sequence is an adult who received the AZD1222 COVID-19 vaccine. The CDR3 loop reads CASSVGGRVALSEQFF. Written as DNA, the CDR3 is TGTGCCAGCAGCGTAGGCGGCAGGGTAGCCCTAAGTGAGCAGTTCTTC. The entire variable domain, with the rest obtained from reference TRBV9 and TRBJ2-1, is as follows: DSGVTQTPKHLITATGQRVTLRCSPRSGDLSVYWYQQSLDQGLQFLIQYYNGEERAKGNILERFSAQQFPDLHSELNLSSLELGDSALYFCASSVGGRVALSEQFFGPGTRLTVL.